One and the same sample provided the 9 T cell receptor beta chains below, sequenced in a study of T cell responses to AZD1222 COVID-19 vaccine. The protocol was immunoSEQ multiplex PCR, while the TCRdb copy is restricted to in-frame clones and leaves out a portion. Of about 140,000 clones in the sample, 90% were seen once. Sequenced here: peripheral blood, sampled 28 days after the second AZD1222 dose. The receptors stem from an adult who received the AZD1222 COVID-19 vaccine.

Details on this clone: This specimen includes other DNA sequences encoding the same CDR3. The chain carries TRBV30 and TRBJ2-7; 7 bases match TRBD2. CDR3 length: 14 residues. The germline gives CDR1 GTSNPN, CDR2 SVGIG (reference sequence). V was clipped by 1 base and J by 0 bases; unmatched bases: 3. The CDR3 DNA sequence: TGTGCCTGGAGTGGGGGCGGGAGCTCCTACGAGCAGTACTTC. Its translation: CAWSGGGSSYEQYF.

The chain joins TRBV6-5 to TRBJ1-3; D remains ambiguous. Germline CDR1 MNHEY, CDR2 SVGAGI. CDR3 length: 13 amino acids. With 0 bases removed from V and 8 bases from J, the gap between germline ends came to 8 bases. CDR3 amino acids: CASSYSLRDTIYF. The CDR3 DNA reads TGTGCCAGCAGTTACTCCCTCCGGGACACCATATATTTT.

The V call is TRBV9, the J call TRBJ2-7; D perhaps matches TRBD1 (6 bases). Germline CDR1 and CDR2: SGDLS and YYNGEE. The CDR3 is 14 residues long. The V gene lost 4 bases and the J gene lost 6 bases, with 17 bases spanning the gap. For the CDR3, the DNA is TGTGCCAGCAGCCTAACTAGTGCCAGGGGCGAGCAGTACTTC. As protein: CASSLTSARGEQYF.

As for this clone: This specimen includes other DNA sequences encoding the same CDR3. The J gene is TRBJ2-2, the V gene TRBV27, with D hard to call. Germline-derived CDR1 and CDR2 are MNHEY and SMNVEV (reference sequence). The CDR3 is 12 residues long. Between the trimmed V and J ends, which lost 5 bases and 4 bases, there was a span of 5 bases. The CDR3: CASSILTGELFF. CDR3 coding DNA: TGTGCCAGCAGTATCCTCACCGGGGAGCTGTTTTTT.

V and J are TRBV28 and TRBJ1-5, with 9 bases fitting TRBD1. Losses at the gene ends were 10 bases for V and 7 bases for J; bases not matched to a gene: 8. Looked up from germline, CDR1 is MDHEN and CDR2 is SYDVKM. The CDR3 runs 13 residues. CDR3 loop: CATEGTGWQPQHF. The CDR3, as DNA: TGTGCCACCGAGGGGACAGGGTGGCAGCCCCAGCATTTT.

This rearrangement joins TRBV30 to TRBJ1-5; a possible D gene is TRBD1 (5 bases). The V gene's germline CDR1 is GTSNPN and CDR2 SVGIG (reference sequence). CDR3 length equals 13 residues. CDR3 DNA sequence: TGTGCGTACGACCAGGGTGGTGGTCAGCCCCAGCATTTT. Translating gives CAYDQGGGQPQHF. Supplemented by reference TRBV30 and TRBJ1-5, the full variable domain reads SQTIHQWPATLVQPVGSPLSLECTVEGTSNPNLYWYRQAAGRGLQLLFYSVGIGQISSEVPQNLSASRPQDRQFILSSKKLLLSDSGFYLCAYDQGGGQPQHFGDGTRLSIL.

The chain joins TRBV5-4 to TRBJ1-6, with 9 bases matching TRBD1. With 3 bases clipped from V and 13 bases from J, the junction kept 14 bases outside the gene matches. Germline V gives CDR1 SGHNT, CDR2 YYREEE (reference sequence). The CDR3 consists of 16 residues. CDR3 in amino acids: CASSSPDRGEVAPLHF. CDR3 bases: TGTGCCAGCAGCTCCCCGGACAGGGGAGAGGTTGCGCCCCTCCACTTT.

The gene calls are TRBV18 and TRBJ1-5; possibly TRBD1 for D (5 bases). The CDR3 runs to 14 residues. Per germline, CDR1 KGHSH and CDR2 LQKENI. Trimming took 4 bases from V and 4 from J, leaving 11 bases between them. The CDR3 DNA follows: TGTGCCAGCTCACTACAGGCGTGGAATCAGCCCCAGCATTTT. This translates into CASSLQAWNQPQHF.

V and J are TRBV6-5 and TRBJ1-1; D remains unclear. The V and J ends lost 5 bases and 7 bases respectively, with 11 bases between them. The CDR3 runs to 12 residues. CDR1 is MNHEY and CDR2 is SVGAGI in the germline V gene. The CDR3 sequence: CASSPPGREAFF. CDR3 coding DNA: TGTGCCAGCAGTCCACCAGGCCGTGAAGCTTTCTTT.